Below, 6 T cell receptor beta chains from the same sample are listed, as sequenced in a study of cytotoxic CD8 clonotypes in ibrutinib-treated CLL. The data were produced by immunoSEQ multiplex PCR, yet TCRdb's version contains in-frame clones alone and is incomplete. The data show about 140,000 clones, roughly 90% seen once. The material sequenced was PBMCs, taken after 12 months of ibrutinib treatment. The origin of the receptors is a human donor with chronic lymphocytic leukemia.

The V call is TRBV11-2, the J call TRBJ2-1; no firm D call. Trimming stripped 0 bases from V and 9 bases from J, with 3 bases between. The CDR3 runs 11 residues. Germline-derived CDR1 and CDR2 are SGHAT and FQNNGV. CDR3 bases: TGTGCCAGCAGCTTAGAGGTTGAGCAGTTCTTC. As protein: CASSLEVEQFF.

CDR3 bases: TGTGCCTGGATCCGTGGCGGGACAGGGGAGGGGACTGGAAACACCATATATTTT. Translated: CAWIRGGTGEGTGNTIYF. V usage is TRBV30 and J usage is TRBJ1-3, with 10 bases aligning to TRBD1. Germline values: CDR1 GTSNPN, CDR2 SVGIG (reference sequence). Germline trimming cut 4 bases from V and 2 bases from J; bases unmatched to any gene: 14. The CDR3 is made up of 18 amino acids. Based on the CDR3 plus reference TRBV30 and TRBJ1-3, the full variable domain is SQTIHQWPATLVQPVGSPLSLECTVEGTSNPNLYWYRQAAGRGLQLLFYSVGIGQISSEVPQNLSASRPQDRQFILSSKKLLLSDSGFYLCAWIRGGTGEGTGNTIYFGEGSWLTVV.

This clone occurred once. The chain links TRBV5-6 to TRBJ2-1; no firm D call. Germline V gene lookup returns CDR1 SGHDT and CDR2 YYEEEE. Trimming cost V 3 bases and J 0 bases, with 10 bases left between them. This CDR3 comprises 15 residues. The CDR3 reads CASSSWGSSYNEQFF. The CDR3 DNA sequence: TGTGCCAGCAGCTCATGGGGAAGCTCCTACAATGAGCAGTTCTTC.

The J gene is TRBJ2-5, the V gene TRBV28, with D perhaps matching TRBD2 (7 bases). Deletions cut 6 bases from V and 4 bases from J, with 12 bases between. CDR3 length: 13 amino acids. Germline assignment: CDR1 MDHEN and CDR2 SYDVKM. CDR3: CASSLRGAETQYF. The CDR3 nucleotides are TGTGCCAGCAGCCTTCGGGGGGCAGAGACCCAGTACTTC.

V usage is TRBV2 and J usage is TRBJ2-3; 7 bases line up with TRBD2. Germline loops: CDR1 SNHLY, CDR2 FYNNEI. The CDR3 loop spans 16 amino acids. V shed 6 bases, J shed 0 bases, and the junction held 9 bases outside the gene matches. The DNA for the CDR3 is TGTGCCAGCAGGGGCCCAACTAGCGCAAGCACAGATACGCAGTATTTT. Translated: CASRGPTSASTDTQYF.

V gene TRBV2 combines with J gene TRBJ2-5; possibly TRBD2 for D (5 bases). This CDR3 contains 15 residues. V was trimmed by 8 bases and J by 1 base, leaving 17 bases between them. Germline V gene sequence: CDR1 SNHLY, CDR2 FYNNEI. The CDR3 here is CASGGLSNIQETQYF. The DNA for the CDR3 is TGTGCCAGCGGAGGCCTCAGTAATATCCAAGAGACCCAGTACTTC.